The present T cell receptor (beta chain) was sequenced within a study of shared clonotypes between healthy human individuals. Findings and caveats of the study: Despite large depth, rarefaction showed incomplete sorted-subset sequencing. Sharing across a few donors was seen in 4% to 6.5% of naive CD4 clonotypes. Clonotypes shared by all four sorted-subset donors had higher generation probabilities than non-shared clonotypes.

Original methodology: Filtering differed for immunoSEQ, which gave only junction sequences without quality scores. The table came from immunoSEQ multiplex PCR; TCRdb's copy has only in-frame clones and leaves some out. From that table come the V and J calls and clone size; the DNA was used to work out D and trimming. The table has approximately 2.4 million clones, approximately 96% seen once. V lost 5 bases to trimming and J lost 5 bases; unmatched junction nucleotides: 9. CDR1 and CDR2 from the germline V gene are SGHTA and FQGNSA. The CDR3 is made up of 15 amino acids. As concerns this clone: Its antigen is unidentified.

Sample: naive CD4+ T cells sorted from blood. As for subset: CD45RA+ positively selected. The chain employs TRBV7-2 and TRBJ2-1, with TRBD1 matching 7 bases. The sequence was collected from a man aged 18 to 29 in good health. The CDR3 nucleotides read TGTGCCAGCAGCAAAACGGGACAGAGTAACAATGAGCAGTTCTTC. Translation gives CASSKTGQSNNEQFF.